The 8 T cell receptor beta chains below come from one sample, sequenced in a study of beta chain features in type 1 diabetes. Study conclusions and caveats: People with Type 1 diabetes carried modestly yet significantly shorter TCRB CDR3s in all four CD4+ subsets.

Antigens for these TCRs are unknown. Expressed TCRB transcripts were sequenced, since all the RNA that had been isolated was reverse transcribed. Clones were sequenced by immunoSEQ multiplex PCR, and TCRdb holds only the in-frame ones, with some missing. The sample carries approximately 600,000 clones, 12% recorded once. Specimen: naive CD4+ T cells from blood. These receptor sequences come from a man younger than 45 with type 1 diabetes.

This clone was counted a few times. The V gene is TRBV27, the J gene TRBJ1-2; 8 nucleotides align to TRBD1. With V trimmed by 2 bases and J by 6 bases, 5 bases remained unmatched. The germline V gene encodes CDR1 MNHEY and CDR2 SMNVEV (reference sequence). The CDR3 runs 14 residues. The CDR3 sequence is CASSLRGQANGYTF. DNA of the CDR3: TGTGCCAGCAGTTTAAGGGGACAGGCGAATGGCTACACCTTC.

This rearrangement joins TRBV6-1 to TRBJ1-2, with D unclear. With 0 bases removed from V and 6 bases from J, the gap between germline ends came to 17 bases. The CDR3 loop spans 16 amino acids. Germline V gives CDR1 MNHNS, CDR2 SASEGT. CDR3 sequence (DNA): TGTGCCAGCAGTGAAGCGTTGCATGGGGTTTCGGATGGCTACACCTTC. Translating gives CASSEALHGVSDGYTF.

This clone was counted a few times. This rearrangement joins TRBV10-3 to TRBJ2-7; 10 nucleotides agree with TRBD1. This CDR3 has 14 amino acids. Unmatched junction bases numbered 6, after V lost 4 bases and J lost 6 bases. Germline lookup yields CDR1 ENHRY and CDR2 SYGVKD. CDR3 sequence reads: CAISGTGGSVEQYF. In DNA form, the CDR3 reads TGTGCCATCAGTGGGACAGGGGGGTCGGTCGAGCAGTACTTC.

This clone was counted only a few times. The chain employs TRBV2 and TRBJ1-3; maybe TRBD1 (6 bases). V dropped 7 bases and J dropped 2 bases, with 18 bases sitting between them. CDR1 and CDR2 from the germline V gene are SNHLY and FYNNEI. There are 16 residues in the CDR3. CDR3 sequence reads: CASIRSRGSAGNTIYF. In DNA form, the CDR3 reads TGTGCCAGCATCCGCTCCAGGGGTTCTGCTGGAAACACCATATATTTT.

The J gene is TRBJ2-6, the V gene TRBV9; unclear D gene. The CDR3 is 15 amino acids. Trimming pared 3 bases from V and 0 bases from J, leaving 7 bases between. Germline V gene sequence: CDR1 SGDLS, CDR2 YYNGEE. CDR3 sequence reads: CASSELASGANVLTF. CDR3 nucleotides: TGTGCCAGCAGCGAGCTGGCCTCTGGGGCCAACGTCCTGACTTTC. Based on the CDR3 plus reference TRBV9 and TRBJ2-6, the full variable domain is DSGVTQTPKHLITATGQRVTLRCSPRSGDLSVYWYQQSLDQGLQFLIQYYNGEERAKGNILERFSAQQFPDLHSELNLSSLELGDSALYFCASSELASGANVLTFGAGSRLTVL.

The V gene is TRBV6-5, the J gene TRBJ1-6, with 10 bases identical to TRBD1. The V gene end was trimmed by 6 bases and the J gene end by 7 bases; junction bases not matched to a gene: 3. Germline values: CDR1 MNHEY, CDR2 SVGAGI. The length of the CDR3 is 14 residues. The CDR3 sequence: CASRDRGVNSPLHF. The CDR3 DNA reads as TGTGCCAGCAGGGACAGGGGGGTAAATTCACCCCTCCACTTT.

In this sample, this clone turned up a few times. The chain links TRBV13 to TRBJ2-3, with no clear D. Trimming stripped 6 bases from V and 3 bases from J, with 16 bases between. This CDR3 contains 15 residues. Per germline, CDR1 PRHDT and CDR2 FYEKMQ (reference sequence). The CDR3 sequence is CASSLSVSLTDTQYF. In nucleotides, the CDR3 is TGTGCCAGCAGTTTAAGCGTCTCCTTAACAGATACGCAGTATTTT. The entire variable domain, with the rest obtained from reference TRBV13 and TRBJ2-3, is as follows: AAGVIQSPRHLIKEKRETATLKCYPIPRHDTVYWYQQGPGQDPQFLISFYEKMQSDKGSIPDRFSAQQFSDYHSELNMSSLELGDSALYFCASSLSVSLTDTQYFGPGTRLTVL.

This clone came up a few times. For the CDR3, the DNA is TGTGCCAGCAGCTTAGGGACAGGGAGCAATGAAAAACTGTTTTTT. It specifies CASSLGTGSNEKLFF. This chain connects TRBV5-4 to TRBJ1-4, with TRBD1 identical over 9 bases. V lost 2 bases to trimming and J lost 5 bases; unmatched junction nucleotides: 4. CDR1 is SGHNT, CDR2 YYREEE, per germline (reference sequence). CDR3 size: 15 residues.